This TCR beta chain was observed in a study of CD8 T cells in Susac syndrome. Study-wide context: When blood was collected, patients with Susac syndrome were therapy-naive, were taking corticosteroids, or were receiving intravenous immunoglobulin alone.

Reverse transcription of about 0.45 to 1 ug RNA was performed with random hexamers. A multiplex approach, immunoSEQ multiplex PCR, amplified TCR beta CDR3 across 54 Vbeta and 13 Jbeta. One entry per CDR3 protein results from TCRdb running MiXCR on the immunoSEQ multiplex PCR reads. Here the sample spans about 75,000 distinct CDR3 sequences, approximately 93% being singletons. Findings and caveats of the study: The study's TCR sequencing and HLA analysis covered a relatively small number of individuals, and the study acknowledged this.

Germline assignment: CDR1 SEHNR and CDR2 FQNEAQ (reference sequence). This CDR3 is 13 amino acids long. V dropped 7 bases and J dropped 3 bases, with 12 bases sitting between them. On this clonotype: What it binds is not known.

The chain joins TRBV7-9 to TRBJ1-1; D call uncertain. Sequencing was carried out using CD8+ T cells from PBMCs. This receptor was taken from a human donor with Susac syndrome. CDR3 nucleotide sequence: TGTGCCAGCACCAAACTAGGTTACACTGAAGCTTTCTTT. It specifies CASTKLGYTEAFF.